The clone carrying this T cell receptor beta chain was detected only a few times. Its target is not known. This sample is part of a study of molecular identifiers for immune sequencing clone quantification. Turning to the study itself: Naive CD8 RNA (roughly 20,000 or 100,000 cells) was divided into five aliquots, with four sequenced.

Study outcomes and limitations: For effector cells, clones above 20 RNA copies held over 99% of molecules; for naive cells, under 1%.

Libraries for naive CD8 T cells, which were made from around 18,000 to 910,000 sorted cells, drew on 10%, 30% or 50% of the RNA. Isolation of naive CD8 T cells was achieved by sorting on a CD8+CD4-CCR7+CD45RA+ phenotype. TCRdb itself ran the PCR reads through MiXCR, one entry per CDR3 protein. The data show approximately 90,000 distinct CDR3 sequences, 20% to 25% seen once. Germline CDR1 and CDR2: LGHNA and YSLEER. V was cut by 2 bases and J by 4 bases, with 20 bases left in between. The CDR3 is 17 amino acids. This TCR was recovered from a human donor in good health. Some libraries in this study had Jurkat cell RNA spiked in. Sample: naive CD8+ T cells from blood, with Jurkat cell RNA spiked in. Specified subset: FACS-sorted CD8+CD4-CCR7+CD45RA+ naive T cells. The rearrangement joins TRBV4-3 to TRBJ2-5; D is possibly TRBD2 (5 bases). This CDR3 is CASSQSGMRARGETQYF. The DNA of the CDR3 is TGCGCCAGCAGCCAAAGTGGAATGCGGGCTCGAGGAGAGACCCAGTACTTC.